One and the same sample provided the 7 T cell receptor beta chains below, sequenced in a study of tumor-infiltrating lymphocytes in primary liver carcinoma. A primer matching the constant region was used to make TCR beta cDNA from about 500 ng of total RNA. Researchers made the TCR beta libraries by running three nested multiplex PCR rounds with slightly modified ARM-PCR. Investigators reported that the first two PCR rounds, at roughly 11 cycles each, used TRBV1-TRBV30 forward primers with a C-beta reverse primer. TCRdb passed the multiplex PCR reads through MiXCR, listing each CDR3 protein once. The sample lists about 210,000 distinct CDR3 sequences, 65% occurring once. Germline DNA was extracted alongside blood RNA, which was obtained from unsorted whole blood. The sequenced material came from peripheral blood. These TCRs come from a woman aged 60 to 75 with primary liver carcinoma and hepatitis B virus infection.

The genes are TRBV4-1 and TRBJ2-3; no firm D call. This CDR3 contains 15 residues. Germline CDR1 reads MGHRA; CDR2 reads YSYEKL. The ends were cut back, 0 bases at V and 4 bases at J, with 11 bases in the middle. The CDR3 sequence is CASSQDGVGSDTQYF. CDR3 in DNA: TGCGCCAGCAGCCAAGACGGCGTGGGTTCAGATACGCAGTATTTT.

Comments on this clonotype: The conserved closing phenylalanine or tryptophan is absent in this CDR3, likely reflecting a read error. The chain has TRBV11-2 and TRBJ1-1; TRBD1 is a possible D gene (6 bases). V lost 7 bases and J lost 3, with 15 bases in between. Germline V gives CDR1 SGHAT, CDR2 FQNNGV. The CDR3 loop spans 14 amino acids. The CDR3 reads CASTLTGFDTEAFS. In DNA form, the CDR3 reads TGTGCCAGCACCCTGACAGGTTTTGACACTGAAGCTTTCTCT.

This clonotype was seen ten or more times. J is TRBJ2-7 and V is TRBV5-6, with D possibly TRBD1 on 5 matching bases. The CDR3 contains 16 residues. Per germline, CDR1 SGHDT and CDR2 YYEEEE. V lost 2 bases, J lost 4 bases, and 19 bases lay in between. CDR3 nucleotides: TGTGCCAGCAGCTTTTTTTCGGGTCTACAGGTATACGAGCAGTACTTC. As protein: CASSFFSGLQVYEQYF.

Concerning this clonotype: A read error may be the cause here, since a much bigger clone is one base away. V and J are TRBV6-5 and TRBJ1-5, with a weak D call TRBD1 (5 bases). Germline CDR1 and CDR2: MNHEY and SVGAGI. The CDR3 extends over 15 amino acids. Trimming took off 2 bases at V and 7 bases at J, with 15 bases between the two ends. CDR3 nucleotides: TGTGCCAGCAGTTACACCGGGAGAGGGGAACAGCCCCAGCATTTT. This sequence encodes CASSYTGRGEQPQHF.

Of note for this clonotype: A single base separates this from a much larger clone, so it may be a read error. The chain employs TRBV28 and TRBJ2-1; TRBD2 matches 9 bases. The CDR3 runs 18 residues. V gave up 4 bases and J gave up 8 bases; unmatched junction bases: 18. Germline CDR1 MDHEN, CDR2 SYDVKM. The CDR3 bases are TGTGCCAGCAGTTCTGGAGGCTATGAAGTAGCGGGAGTGGATGAGCAGTTCTTC. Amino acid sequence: CASSSGGYEVAGVDEQFF.

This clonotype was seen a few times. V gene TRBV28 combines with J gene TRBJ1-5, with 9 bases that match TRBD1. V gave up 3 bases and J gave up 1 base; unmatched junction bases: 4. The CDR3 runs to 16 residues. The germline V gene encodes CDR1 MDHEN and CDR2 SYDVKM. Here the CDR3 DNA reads TGTGCCAGCAGTTTTACAGGGGGCTGGAGCAATCAGCCCCAGCATTTT. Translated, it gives CASSFTGGWSNQPQHF.

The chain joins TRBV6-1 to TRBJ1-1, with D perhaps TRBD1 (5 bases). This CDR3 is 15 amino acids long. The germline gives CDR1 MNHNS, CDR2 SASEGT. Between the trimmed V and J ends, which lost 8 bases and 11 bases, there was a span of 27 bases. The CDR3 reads CASGTGTGFLGGAFF. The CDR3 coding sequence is TGTGCCAGCGGGACCGGGACCGGATTCCTCGGGGGGGCTTTCTTT.